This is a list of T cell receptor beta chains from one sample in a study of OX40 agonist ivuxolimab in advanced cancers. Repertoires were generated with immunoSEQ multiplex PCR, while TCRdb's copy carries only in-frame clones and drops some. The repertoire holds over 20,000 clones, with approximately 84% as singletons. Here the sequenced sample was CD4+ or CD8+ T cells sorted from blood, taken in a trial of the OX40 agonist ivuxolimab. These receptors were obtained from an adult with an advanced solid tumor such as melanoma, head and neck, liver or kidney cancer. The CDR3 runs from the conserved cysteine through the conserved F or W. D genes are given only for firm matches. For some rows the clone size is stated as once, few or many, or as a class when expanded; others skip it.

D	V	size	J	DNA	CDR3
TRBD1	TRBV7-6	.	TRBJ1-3	TGTGCCACCGATTCGACAGGGAGCGGTGGAAACACCATATATTTT	CATDSTGSGGNTIYF
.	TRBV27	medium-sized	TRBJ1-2	TGTGCCAGCAGTCCCCGGGCCATCACTAACTATGGCTACACCTTC	CASSPRAITNYGYTF
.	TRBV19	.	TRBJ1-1	TGTGCCAGTAGTATAGAACAGGGAACTGTCACTGAAGCTTTCTTT	CASSIEQGTVTEAFF
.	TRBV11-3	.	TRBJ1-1	TGTGCCAGCAGCTTAGACCCTGGCCTGAACACTGAAGCTTTCTTT	CASSLDPGLNTEAFF
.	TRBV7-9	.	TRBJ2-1	TGTGCCAGCAGCCCCCTGGAGGAGTTCTTC	CASSPLEEFF
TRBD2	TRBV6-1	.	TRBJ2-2	TGTGCCAGCAGTGAAGCTAGCGGGAGCACCGGGGAGCTGTTTTTT	CASSEASGSTGELFF
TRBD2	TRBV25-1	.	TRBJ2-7	TGTGCCAGCAGTGATCGGGAGGGCCCCCACGAGCAGTACTTC	CASSDREGPHEQYF
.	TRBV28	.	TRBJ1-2	TGTGCCAGCAGCCAATACTCAGGGATGTCTAACTATGGCTACACCTTC	CASSQYSGMSNYGYTF
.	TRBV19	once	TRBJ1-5	TGTGCCAGTAGTATATGGGTGGTGGAGGGGACTTATCAGCCCCAGCATTTT	CASSIWVVEGTYQPQHF
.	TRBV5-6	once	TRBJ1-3	TGTGCCAGCAGCTACAGCTCTGGAAACACCATATATTTT	CASSYSSGNTIYF
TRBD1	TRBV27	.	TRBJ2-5	TGTGCCAGCAGTTTGGAAGGGGGCCACCAGACCCAGTACTTC	CASSLEGGHQTQYF
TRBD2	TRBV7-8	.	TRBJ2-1	TGTGCCAGCAGCCTAAGCGGGAGAGGGTACAATGAGCAGTTCTTC	CASSLSGRGYNEQFF
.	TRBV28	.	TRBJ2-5	TGTGCCAGCAGTGGGGGGTACCAAGAGACCCAGTACTTC	CASSGGYQETQYF
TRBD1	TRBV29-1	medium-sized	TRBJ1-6	TGCAGCGCTAGGCAGGGGGAAATCGGTAATTCACCCCTCCACTTT	CSARQGEIGNSPLHF
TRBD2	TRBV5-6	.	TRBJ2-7	TGTGCCAGCAGCCCCGGGGCGGGGGGCTACGAGCAGTACTTC	CASSPGAGGYEQYF
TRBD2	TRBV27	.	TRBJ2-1	TGTGCCAGCAGTTTAACGTCTAGCGGGAATGAGCAGTTCTTC	CASSLTSSGNEQFF
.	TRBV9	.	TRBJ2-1	TGTGCCAGCAGCGTAGGGGGGCGTAATGAGCAGTTCTTC	CASSVGGRNEQFF